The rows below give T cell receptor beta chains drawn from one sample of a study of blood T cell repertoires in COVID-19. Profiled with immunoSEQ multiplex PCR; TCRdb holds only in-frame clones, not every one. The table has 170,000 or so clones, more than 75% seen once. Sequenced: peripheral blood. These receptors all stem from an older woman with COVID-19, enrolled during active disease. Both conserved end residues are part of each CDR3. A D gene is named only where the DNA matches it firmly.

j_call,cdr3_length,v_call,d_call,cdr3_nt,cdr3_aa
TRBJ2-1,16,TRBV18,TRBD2,TGTGCCAGCTCACCACCGGGACTAGCGGCATTCAATGAGCAGTTCTTC,CASSPPGLAAFNEQFF
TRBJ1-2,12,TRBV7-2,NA,TGTGCCAGCAGCTTAGGACATTTTGGCTACACCTTC,CASSLGHFGYTF
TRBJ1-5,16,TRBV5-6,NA,TGTGCCAGCAGCGCCAATACAGATTATAGCAATCAGCCCCAGCATTTT,CASSANTDYSNQPQHF
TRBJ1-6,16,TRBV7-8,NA,TGTGCCAGCAGCTTATTTTCCCAGGGTCGGGATTCACCCCTCCACTTT,CASSLFSQGRDSPLHF
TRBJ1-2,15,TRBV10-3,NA,TGTGCCATCAGTGAGTCGAGCGCCGGTGAAGGCGGCTACACCTTC,CAISESSAGEGGYTF
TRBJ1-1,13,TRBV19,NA,TGTGCCAGTAGTTTTGTCGGACAATTTGAAGCTTTCTTT,CASSFVGQFEAFF
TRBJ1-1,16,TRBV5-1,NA,TGCGCCAGCAGCTTTTCTCCCCTCGAGTTTCACACTGAAGCTTTCTTT,CASSFSPLEFHTEAFF
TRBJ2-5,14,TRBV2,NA,TGTGCCAGCATTGAGGGGGGGGCGGCGGAGACCCAGTACTTC,CASIEGGAAETQYF
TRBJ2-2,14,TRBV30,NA,TGTGCCTGGAGTGTACGTCAGGATGGCGGGGAGCTGTTTTTT,CAWSVRQDGGELFF
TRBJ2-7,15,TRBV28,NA,TGTGCCAGCAGTTTGAAAGACTACTACTCCTACGAGCAGTACTTC,CASSLKDYYSYEQYF
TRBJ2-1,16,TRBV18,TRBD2,TGTGCCAGCTCACCTCCCCTAGCGGGAGCCCACAATGAGCAGTTCTTC,CASSPPLAGAHNEQFF
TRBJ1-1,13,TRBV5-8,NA,TGTGCCAGCAGCTTGTGGGAGGGTACTGAAGCTTTCTTT,CASSLWEGTEAFF